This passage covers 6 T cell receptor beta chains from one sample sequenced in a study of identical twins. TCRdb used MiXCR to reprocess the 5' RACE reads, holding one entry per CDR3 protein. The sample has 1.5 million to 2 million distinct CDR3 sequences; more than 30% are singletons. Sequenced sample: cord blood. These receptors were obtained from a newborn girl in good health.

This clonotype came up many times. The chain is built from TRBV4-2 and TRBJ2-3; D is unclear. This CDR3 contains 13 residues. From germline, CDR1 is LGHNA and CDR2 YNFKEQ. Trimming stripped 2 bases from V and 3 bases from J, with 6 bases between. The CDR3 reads CASSQRPTDTQYF. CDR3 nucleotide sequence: TGTGCCAGCAGCCAAAGACCTACAGATACGCAGTATTTT.

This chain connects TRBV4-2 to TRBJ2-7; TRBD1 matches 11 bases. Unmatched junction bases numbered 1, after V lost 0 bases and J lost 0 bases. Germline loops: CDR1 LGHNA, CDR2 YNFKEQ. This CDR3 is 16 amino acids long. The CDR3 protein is CASSQEGTGGSYEQYF. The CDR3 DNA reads TGTGCCAGCAGCCAAGAGGGGACAGGGGGCTCCTACGAGCAGTACTTC.

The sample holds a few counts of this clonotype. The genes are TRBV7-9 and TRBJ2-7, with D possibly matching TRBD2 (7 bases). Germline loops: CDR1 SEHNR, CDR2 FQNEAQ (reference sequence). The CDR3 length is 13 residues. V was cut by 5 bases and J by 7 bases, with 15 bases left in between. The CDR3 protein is CASSRGGTPEQYF. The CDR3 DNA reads TGTGCCAGCAGCAGGGGGGGAACCCCGGAGCAGTACTTC.

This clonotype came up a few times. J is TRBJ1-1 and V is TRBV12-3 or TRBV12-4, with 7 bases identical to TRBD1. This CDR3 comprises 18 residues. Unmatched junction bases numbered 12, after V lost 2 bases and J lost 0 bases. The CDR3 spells CASSLRPLGTAMNTEAFF. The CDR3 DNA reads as TGTGCCAGCAGTTTAAGGCCCCTAGGGACAGCCATGAACACTGAAGCTTTCTTT.

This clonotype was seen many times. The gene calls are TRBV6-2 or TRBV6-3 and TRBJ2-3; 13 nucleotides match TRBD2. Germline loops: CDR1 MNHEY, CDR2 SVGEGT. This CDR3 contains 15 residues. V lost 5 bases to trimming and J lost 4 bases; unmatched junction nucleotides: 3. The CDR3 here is CASSGLAGVSDTQYF. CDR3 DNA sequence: TGTGCCAGCAGTGGACTAGCGGGAGTTTCAGATACGCAGTATTTT.

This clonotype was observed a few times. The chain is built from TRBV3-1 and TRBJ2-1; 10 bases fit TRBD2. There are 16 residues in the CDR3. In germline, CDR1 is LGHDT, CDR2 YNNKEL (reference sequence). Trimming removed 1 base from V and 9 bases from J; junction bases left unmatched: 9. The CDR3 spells CASSQAASGSVGEQFF. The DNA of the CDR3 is TGTGCCAGCAGCCAAGCGGCTAGCGGGAGTGTGGGTGAGCAGTTCTTC.